The 30 T cell receptor beta chains reported below all come from one sample, sequenced in a study of PD-1 blockade in classical Hodgkin lymphoma. Documented time point: cycle 4 day 1 (C4D1), after more than five weeks of nivolumab. There was relapse after autologous stem cell transplantation in every patient, and there was variation in brentuximab vedotin exposure. TCRdb keeps only in-frame clones here, not all; method: immunoSEQ multiplex PCR. In the table there are more than 75,000 clones, roughly 91% of which are singletons. The material sequenced was peripheral blood mononuclear cells (PBMCs), taken before the fourth cycle of nivolumab. The receptors were gathered from a human donor with classical Hodgkin lymphoma.

The chain recombines TRBV18 with TRBJ2-1, with 7 nucleotides matching TRBD2. Trimming at V came to 3 bases and at J to 0 bases, leaving 17 bases not matched to a gene. This CDR3 is 20 amino acids long. From germline, CDR1 is KGHSH and CDR2 LQKENI. The CDR3 DNA sequence: TGTGCCAGCTCACCTCCCTGGGGCGGGAGAATAGCCCGCTCCTACAATGAGCAGTTCTTC. It encodes CASSPPWGGRIARSYNEQFF.

V and J are TRBV4-1 and TRBJ2-7; D is uncertain. Germline V gene lookup returns CDR1 MGHRA and CDR2 YSYEKL. The CDR3 has 13 residues. V lost 1 base and J lost 3, with 7 bases in between. CDR3 loop: CASSQVLDYEQYF. CDR3 DNA sequence: TGCGCCAGCAGCCAAGTACTGGACTACGAGCAGTACTTC.

The CDR3 sequence is CASSYTDRRLYGYTF. The DNA of the CDR3 is TGTGCCAGCAGTTATACGGACAGAAGACTTTATGGCTACACCTTC. The chain combines TRBV6-5 with TRBJ1-2; D is possibly TRBD1 (6 bases). CDR3 size: 15 residues. From germline, CDR1 is MNHEY and CDR2 SVGAGI. V was shortened by 3 bases and J by 5 bases, with 16 bases between the two germline ends.

This chain joins TRBV2 and TRBJ2-2; D is uncertain. The V end was cut by 0 bases, the J end by 0 bases, with 8 bases between. CDR3 length equals 16 residues. Germline loops: CDR1 SNHLY, CDR2 FYNNEI. CDR3 loop: CASSEAARPNTGELFF. For the CDR3, the DNA is TGTGCCAGCAGTGAAGCAGCCAGACCGAACACCGGGGAGCTGTTTTTT.

The chain recombines TRBV4-1 with TRBJ1-5; 9 bases agree with TRBD1. The CDR3 loop spans 18 amino acids. The junction had 11 bases not matched to a gene; V was cut back by 4 bases and J by 1 base. Germline loops: CDR1 MGHRA, CDR2 YSYEKL. CDR3 DNA: TGCGCCAGCAGCCTCATAGACAGGGGGATCGGGAGCAATCAGCCCCAGCATTTT. Translation: CASSLIDRGIGSNQPQHF.

The chain joins TRBV28 to TRBJ2-1, with TRBD1 as a possible D gene (6 bases). Per germline, CDR1 MDHEN and CDR2 SYDVKM. The CDR3 spans 12 residues. Trimming left V 7 bases short and J 9 bases short, with 13 bases between. In DNA form, the CDR3 reads TGTGCCAGCATTCGGGAACAGGGTGAGCAGTTCTTC. It encodes CASIREQGEQFF.

The gene calls are TRBV30 and TRBJ2-7, with 11 nucleotides matching TRBD1. Unmatched junction bases numbered 5, after V lost 4 bases and J lost 3 bases. The CDR3 is 14 residues long. Germline V gene data show CDR1 as GTSNPN and CDR2 as SVGIG (reference sequence). Here the CDR3 reads CAWTTGTGGYEQYF. CDR3 nucleotides: TGTGCCTGGACTACCGGGACAGGGGGCTACGAGCAGTACTTC.

This clone was seen just once. The V and J genes are TRBV6-1 and TRBJ2-7, with D maybe TRBD2 (5 bases). The CDR3 is 14 amino acids. Trimming removed 3 bases from V and 7 bases from J, with 16 bases in between. CDR1 and CDR2 (germline): MNHNS, SASEGT. The chain's CDR3 is CASSDRARGSEQYF. Here the CDR3 DNA reads TGTGCCAGCAGTGATAGGGCCCGGGGTTCGGAGCAGTACTTC.

The chain employs TRBV19 and TRBJ2-1; 11 nucleotides agree with TRBD1. The CDR3 contains 14 residues. The V gene end was trimmed by 10 bases and the J gene end by 10 bases; junction bases not matched to a gene: 12. From germline, CDR1 is LNHDA and CDR2 SQIVND (reference sequence). The CDR3 protein is CATLGQGASGEQFF. CDR3 nucleotides: TGTGCCACCCTCGGACAGGGGGCTTCCGGGGAGCAGTTCTTC.

The chain is built from TRBV27 and TRBJ2-7, with D perhaps TRBD1 or TRBD2 (5 bases each). Trimming stripped 6 bases from V and 7 bases from J, with 16 bases between. The CDR3 spans 13 residues. Germline assignment: CDR1 MNHEY and CDR2 SMNVEV (reference sequence). The CDR3 nucleotides read TGTGCCAGCAGATCCGGGACCGATGGAGAGCAGTACTTC. As protein: CASRSGTDGEQYF.

The chain combines TRBV7-9 with TRBJ2-1; D remains unclear. The CDR3 contains 13 residues. The V end lost 3 bases, the J end lost 6 bases, and 9 bases lay between the germline ends. Germline CDR1 and CDR2: SEHNR and FQNEAQ (reference sequence). The CDR3 sequence: CASSFYVRNEQFF. In DNA, the CDR3 is TGTGCCAGCAGCTTCTACGTTCGCAATGAGCAGTTCTTC.

This clone appeared a few times. The chain has TRBV28 and TRBJ1-5; unclear D gene. V was pared by 4 bases and J by 2 bases, with 12 bases between. The CDR3 covers 15 residues. Germline V gene sequence: CDR1 MDHEN, CDR2 SYDVKM. CDR3 in amino acids: CASSSHKAGNQPQHF. For the CDR3, the DNA is TGTGCCAGCAGTTCTCACAAGGCAGGCAATCAGCCCCAGCATTTT.

There are a few counts of this clone. The gene calls are TRBV19 and TRBJ1-1; no clear D gene. V was trimmed by 5 bases and J by 3 bases, leaving 4 bases between them. The CDR3 consists of 11 residues. Per germline, CDR1 LNHDA and CDR2 SQIVND (reference sequence). This CDR3 is CASSFDTEAFF. Here the CDR3 DNA reads TGTGCCAGTAGTTTCGACACTGAAGCTTTCTTT.

The CDR3 protein is CSAAVGYEQYF. The CDR3 region has the DNA TGCAGCGCAGCGGTGGGCTACGAGCAGTACTTC. The chain combines TRBV29-1 with TRBJ2-7; perhaps TRBD2 as D (5 bases). This CDR3 is built from 11 residues. The germline CDR1 and CDR2 sequences are SQVTM and ANQGSEA. The V and J ends lost 7 bases and 3 bases respectively, with 10 bases between them.

The chain has TRBV6-5 and TRBJ1-2; 8 nucleotides agree with TRBD1. This CDR3 is built from 15 residues. J lost 8 bases, V lost 4 bases, and 12 bases had no gene match. The germline V gene encodes CDR1 MNHEY and CDR2 SVGAGI. The CDR3 DNA reads as TGTGCCAGCAGTTGGGGGGAGGACAGGGTGGGCGGCTACACCTTC. It translates to CASSWGEDRVGGYTF.

The CDR3 loop is CASSRRTAAYINEQFF. The CDR3 region has the DNA TGTGCCAGCAGCCGCCGAACTGCTGCATATATCAATGAGCAGTTCTTC. The chain combines TRBV7-8 with TRBJ2-1; D not resolved. The CDR3 length is 16 residues. Germline V CDR1 and CDR2: SGHVS, FQNEAQ. Trimming removed 5 bases at V and 6 bases at J, with 20 bases between. The variable domain in full, with the rest retrieved from reference TRBV7-8 and TRBJ2-1, is GAGVSQSPRYKVAKRGQDVALRCDPISGHVSLFWYQQALGQGPEFLTYFQNEAQLDKSGLPSDRFFAERPEGSVSTLKIQRTQQEDSAVYLCASSRRTAAYINEQFFGPGTRLTVL.

The J gene is TRBJ2-1, the V gene TRBV28, with 8 bases matching TRBD1. The CDR3 contains 13 residues. Trimming removed 9 bases from V and 1 base from J; junction bases left unmatched: 2. Germline values: CDR1 MDHEN, CDR2 SYDVKM. CDR3: CASGDRSYNEQFF. CDR3 nucleotide sequence: TGTGCCAGTGGGGACAGGTCCTACAATGAGCAGTTCTTC.

This chain links TRBV4-1 with TRBJ2-5, with D possibly TRBD2 on 7 matching bases. The CDR3 is made up of 15 amino acids. In germline, CDR1 is MGHRA, CDR2 YSYEKL. Trimming shortened V by 1 base and J by 5 bases, and 14 bases separated the two germline ends. The DNA for the CDR3 is TGCGCCAGCAGCCAAGTCGGGGCGGGGGCTGAGACCCAGTACTTC. Translation: CASSQVGAGAETQYF.

The chain links TRBV18 to TRBJ1-4; TRBD1 matches 7 bases. The ends lost 2 bases at V and 2 bases at J; junction bases unmatched: 14. The CDR3 totals 19 residues. Germline CDR1 is KGHSH and CDR2 is LQKENI. CDR3: CASSPSYRGGRVTNEKLFF. The CDR3 DNA reads TGTGCCAGCTCACCATCGTACAGAGGGGGCAGGGTGACTAATGAAAAACTGTTTTTT.

The rearrangement joins TRBV5-1 to TRBJ2-7; D gene uncertain. V lost 1 base to trimming and J lost 5 bases, with 10 bases between them. The CDR3 has 13 amino acids. The V gene's germline CDR1 is SGHRS and CDR2 YFSETQ. CDR3 loop: CASSLFLENEQYF. The CDR3 nucleotides read TGCGCCAGCAGCTTGTTCTTAGAAAACGAGCAGTACTTC.

The rearrangement links TRBV9 to TRBJ1-1; D possibly corresponds to TRBD1 (5 bases). V lost 0 bases to trimming and J lost 3 bases, with 9 bases between them. The CDR3 length is 14 residues. Germline CDR1 is SGDLS and CDR2 is YYNGEE. This CDR3 reads CASSVGDSDTEAFF. The DNA for the CDR3 is TGTGCCAGCAGCGTAGGAGACAGCGACACTGAAGCTTTCTTT.

J is TRBJ1-1 and V is TRBV18, with unresolved D. The CDR3 sequence is 16 residues long. CDR1 and CDR2 (germline): KGHSH, LQKENI. V was clipped by 4 bases and J by 1 base, with 16 bases between them. The DNA for the CDR3 is TGTGCCAGCTCACAACTTCCTCCGACGGGGAACACTGAAGCTTTCTTT. Its translation is CASSQLPPTGNTEAFF.

The chain combines TRBV10-3 with TRBJ2-7, with 9 bases aligning to TRBD2. CDR1 is ENHRY, CDR2 SYGVKD, per germline. There are 14 residues in the CDR3. Germline trimming cut 2 bases from V and 6 bases from J; bases unmatched to any gene: 5. As DNA, the CDR3 is TGTGCCATCAGTGAGCGGCGGGAGGGCGTCGAGCAGTACTTC. Its protein product is CAISERREGVEQYF.

V is TRBV14 and J is TRBJ1-3; the D is unclear. Looked up from germline, CDR1 is SGHDN and CDR2 is FVKESK. Trimming removed 6 bases from V and 2 bases from J, with 5 bases in between. The CDR3 length is 12 residues. The CDR3 DNA sequence: TGTGCCAGCAGTGGTCCTGGAAACACCATATATTTT. Translated: CASSGPGNTIYF.

Only one count was recorded for this clone. V and J are TRBV5-6 and TRBJ2-6; no clear D gene. Germline loops: CDR1 SGHDT, CDR2 YYEEEE. The CDR3 loop spans 15 amino acids. Between the trimmed V and J ends, which lost 1 base and 0 bases, there was a span of 5 bases. CDR3 nucleotides: TGTGCCAGCAGCTTGATGTCCTCTGGGGCCAACGTCCTGACTTTC. The encoded protein is CASSLMSSGANVLTF. The entire variable domain, with the rest obtained from reference TRBV5-6 and TRBJ2-6, is as follows: DAGVTQSPTHLIKTRGQQVTLRCSPKSGHDTVSWYQQALGQGPQFIFQYYEEEERQRGNFPDRFSGHQFPNYSSELNVNALLLGDSALYLCASSLMSSGANVLTFGAGSRLTVL.

The chain employs TRBV5-1 and TRBJ1-2; TRBD1 matches at 7 bases. The CDR3 extends over 16 amino acids. CDR1 is SGHRS and CDR2 is YFSETQ in the germline V gene. Losses at the gene ends were 0 bases for V and 2 bases for J; bases not matched to a gene: 7. The CDR3 region is CASSLEVPTGNYGYTF. DNA for the CDR3: TGCGCCAGCAGCTTGGAGGTCCCGACAGGGAACTATGGCTACACCTTC.

The gene calls are TRBV5-1 and TRBJ1-1; perhaps TRBD1 as D (5 bases). This CDR3 spans 13 amino acids. Per the germline V gene, CDR1 is SGHRS and CDR2 is YFSETQ. V was pared by 1 base and J by 4 bases, with 8 bases between. The CDR3 loop reads CASSLKGVTEAFF. DNA of the CDR3: TGCGCCAGCAGCTTGAAAGGGGTCACTGAAGCTTTCTTT.

About this clone itself: At one end, the junction sequence differs from germline, possibly due to a read error. This sequence joins TRBV5-1 and TRBJ2-3; no reliable D call. Per germline, CDR1 SGHRS and CDR2 YFSETQ. This CDR3 has 15 amino acids. This CDR3 reads CASSLAIVSTDTQYF. As DNA, the CDR3 is TGCGCCAGCAGTTTGGCTATAGTTAGCACAGATACGCAGTATTTT.

The rearrangement links TRBV7-2 to TRBJ2-1; D remains unclear. V shed 2 bases and J shed 4 bases, with 6 bases lying between them. Germline V gene lookup returns CDR1 SGHTA and CDR2 FQGNSA. The CDR3 spans 13 residues. The CDR3 region has the DNA TGTGCCAGCAGCTTAAATGTATACAATGAGCAGTTCTTC. Translation: CASSLNVYNEQFF.

The V gene is TRBV5-4, the J gene TRBJ1-2; the D is unclear. Trimming took off 4 bases at V and 0 bases at J, with 13 bases between the two ends. The CDR3 extends over 15 amino acids. Germline V lookup: CDR1 SGHNT, CDR2 YYREEE (reference sequence). The CDR3 region has the DNA TGTGCCAGCAGCCCTACCCTCTTCTCTAACTATGGCTACACCTTC. It is translated as CASSPTLFSNYGYTF.